This T cell receptor (beta chain) was obtained from a study of shared clonotypes between healthy human individuals. Study conclusions and caveats: Only blood was sampled; tissue repertoires likely differ. Clonotypes not shared had lower generation probabilities than those common to all four donors.

In regard to this clone: As yet, its antigen is unknown.

CD4+ cells were split into CD45RA+ naive and CD45RA-negative memory subsets. Clones were read by immunoSEQ multiplex PCR, and TCRdb kept only the in-frame ones, dropping some. The data show over a million clones, with roughly 96% seen just once and approximately 1.2% held by the top ten. CDR1 GTSNPN and CDR2 SVGIG come from the germline V gene (reference sequence). This CDR3 spans 13 amino acids. V dropped 0 bases and J dropped 1 base, with 6 bases sitting between them. Sample: naive CD4+ T cells sorted from blood. Specified subset: CD45RA+ positively selected. The TCR comes from a man aged 25-40 years in good health. The chain joins TRBV30 to TRBJ1-2; D gene uncertain. In DNA form, the CDR3 reads TGTGCCTGGAGTGTAGTCGGTAACTATGGCTACACCTTC. Protein: CAWSVVGNYGYTF.